This TCR beta chain is from a study of a mutant IDH1 vaccine in newly diagnosed glioma. Whole-study context: Pretreatment consisted of radiotherapy, temozolomide, or both, with most receiving both.

This clone was observed a few times. As yet, its antigen is unknown. Libraries were prepared by immunoSEQ multiplex PCR; TCRdb keeps only in-frame clonotypes and omits some of them. The data hold more than 50,000 clones, with approximately 80% observed a single time. Germline V gene lookup returns CDR1 LNHDA and CDR2 SQIVND (reference sequence). Trimming shortened V by 4 bases and J by 1 base, and 11 bases separated the two germline ends. The CDR3 length is 15 residues. Time point indicated: week 11, during vaccination. Vaccine doses each comprised 300 ug of mutant IDH1 20-mer peptide, with topical imiquimod.

The material sequenced was PBMCs, taken from a glioma patient whose treatment included an IDH1 peptide vaccine. This TCR was recovered from a man aged 45 to 65 with glioma. The V and J genes are TRBV19 and TRBJ1-5; D remains unclear. The CDR3 DNA follows: TGTGCCAGTAGTAATTGGGGTGTAAGCAATCAGCCCCAGCATTTT. Amino acids: CASSNWGVSNQPQHF.